This TCR beta chain emerged from a study of HIV-infected patients and healthy controls. Whole-study findings and limits: Diversity differences between study cohorts were not due to their slight age and sex differences.

This clonotype was detected ten times or more. Antigen unknown. cDNA was made from about 510 ng RNA using alpha and beta constant primers. Alpha and beta chain libraries were made separately by chain-specific third strand synthesis with multiplexing indices. Via MiXCR, TCRdb re-called the 5' RACE reads, giving one row per CDR3 protein. The repertoire holds 7,500 or so distinct CDR3 sequences, with 8% as singletons. Whole blood was used without fractionation, so all unsorted peripheral T cells were included. The J segment lost 4 bases and the V segment lost 5 bases, leaving 11 bases of the junction unmatched. Germline V gene lookup returns CDR1 MNHNS and CDR2 SASEGT. This CDR3 is built from 16 residues.

This TCR was recovered from an adult with HIV infection. The source was blood, collected before antiretroviral therapy. The chain links TRBV6-1 to TRBJ2-1; TRBD1 aligns across 7 bases. The CDR3 here is CASSPMGTVLYNEQFF. The DNA for the CDR3 is TGTGCCAGCAGTCCGATGGGGACAGTACTATACAATGAGCAGTTCTTC.